This T cell receptor (beta chain) was captured by sequencing in a study of early T cells in non-severe SARS-CoV-2 infection. Study-level background: Sequencing of unsorted whole blood was done on bulk RNA, leaving chains unpaired.

This CDR3 comprises 15 residues. Germline V CDR1 and CDR2: MGHDK, SYGVNS. J lost 2 bases, V lost 6 bases, and 3 bases had no gene match. Attachment of unique molecular identifiers to individual cDNA molecules was performed. MiXCR was run by TCRdb on the 5' RACE reads, yielding one entry per CDR3 protein. The repertoire holds about 100,000 distinct CDR3 sequences, approximately 13% seen once, with 2% to 2.5% in the top ten. This clonotype has a count of ten or more. The material sequenced was whole blood. The clonotype comes from an adult who was a healthcare worker with PCR-confirmed SARS-CoV-2 infection or an uninfected control (not recorded which). The chain links TRBV25-1 to TRBJ2-2, with 10 bases fitting TRBD2. In DNA form, the CDR3 reads TGTGCCAGCAGAGGGACTAGCGATAACACCGGGGAGCTGTTTTTT. Encoded protein: CASRGTSDNTGELFF. Complete variable domain (other parts from reference TRBV25-1 and TRBJ2-2): EADIYQTPRYLVIGTGKKITLECSQTMGHDKMYWYQQDPGMELHLIHYSYGVNSTEKGDLSSESTVSRIRTEHFPLTLESARPSHTSQYLCASRGTSDNTGELFFGEGSRLTVL.